The subject of this entry is one T cell receptor beta chain. Sequencing used immunoSEQ multiplex PCR; TCRdb keeps in-frame clones, though not all of them. The sample shows tens of thousands of clones, 90% of them seen only once. The source of the sample is a study of T cell changes during pregnancy in multiple sclerosis. This sequence originates from a female donor in good health, enrolled as a control in a pregnancy study. Specimen: peripheral blood, collected after pregnancy.

This CDR3 reads CASSPPGLATDTQYF. The CDR3 DNA follows: TGTGCCAGCAGCCCACCGGGACTAGCCACAGATACGCAGTATTTT. This sequence joins TRBV7-9 and TRBJ2-3; 9 bases are shared with TRBD2. Germline CDR1 is SEHNR and CDR2 is FQNEAQ (reference sequence). This CDR3 has 15 residues. The V and J ends lost 5 bases and 2 bases, in that order; junction bases with no gene match: 5.